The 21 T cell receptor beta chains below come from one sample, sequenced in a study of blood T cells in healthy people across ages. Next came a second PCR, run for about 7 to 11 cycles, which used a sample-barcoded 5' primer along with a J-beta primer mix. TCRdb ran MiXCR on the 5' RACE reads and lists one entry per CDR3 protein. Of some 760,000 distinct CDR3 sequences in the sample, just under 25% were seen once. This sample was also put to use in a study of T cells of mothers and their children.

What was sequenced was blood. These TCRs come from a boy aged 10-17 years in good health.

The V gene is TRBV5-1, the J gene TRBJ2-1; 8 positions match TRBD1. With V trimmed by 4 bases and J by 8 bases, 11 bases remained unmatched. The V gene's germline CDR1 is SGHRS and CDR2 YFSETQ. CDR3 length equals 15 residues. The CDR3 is CASSPPGQVHDEQFF. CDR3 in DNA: TGCGCCAGCAGCCCTCCGGGACAGGTTCATGATGAGCAGTTCTTC.

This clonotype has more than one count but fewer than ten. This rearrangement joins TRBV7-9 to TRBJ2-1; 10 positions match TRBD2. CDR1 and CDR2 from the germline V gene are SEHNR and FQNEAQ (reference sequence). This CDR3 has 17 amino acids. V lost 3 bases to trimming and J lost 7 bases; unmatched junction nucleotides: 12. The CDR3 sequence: CASSFPRLAGPRNEQFF. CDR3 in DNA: TGTGCCAGCAGCTTTCCGAGACTAGCGGGTCCGCGGAATGAGCAGTTCTTC.

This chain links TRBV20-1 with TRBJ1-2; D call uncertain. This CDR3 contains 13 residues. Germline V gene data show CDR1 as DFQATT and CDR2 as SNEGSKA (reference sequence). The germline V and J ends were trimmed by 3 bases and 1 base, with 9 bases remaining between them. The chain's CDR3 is CSARPGVNYGYTF. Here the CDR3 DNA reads TGCAGTGCTAGGCCGGGCGTTAACTATGGCTACACCTTC.

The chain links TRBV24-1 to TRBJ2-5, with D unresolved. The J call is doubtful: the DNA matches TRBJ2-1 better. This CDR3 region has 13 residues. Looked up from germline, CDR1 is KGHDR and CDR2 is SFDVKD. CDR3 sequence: CATSDLLKNEQFF. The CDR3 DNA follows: TGTGCCACCAGTGATTTGTTGAAGAATGAGCAGTTCTTC.

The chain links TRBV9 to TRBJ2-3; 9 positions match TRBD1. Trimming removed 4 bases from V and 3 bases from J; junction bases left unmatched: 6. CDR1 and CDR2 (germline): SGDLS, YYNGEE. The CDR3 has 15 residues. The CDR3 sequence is CASSTQTGGTDTQYF. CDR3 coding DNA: TGTGCCAGCAGCACCCAGACAGGGGGTACAGATACGCAGTATTTT. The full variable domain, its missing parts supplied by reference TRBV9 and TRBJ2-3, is DSGVTQTPKHLITATGQRVTLRCSPRSGDLSVYWYQQSLDQGLQFLIQYYNGEERAKGNILERFSAQQFPDLHSELNLSSLELGDSALYFCASSTQTGGTDTQYFGPGTRLTVL.

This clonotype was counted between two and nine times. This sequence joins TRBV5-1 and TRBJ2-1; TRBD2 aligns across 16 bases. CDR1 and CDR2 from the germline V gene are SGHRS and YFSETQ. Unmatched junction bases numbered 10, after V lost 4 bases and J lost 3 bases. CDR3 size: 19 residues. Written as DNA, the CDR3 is TGCGCCAGCAGCCTAACCGGGACTAGCGGGAGGGCCGGCTACAATGAGCAGTTCTTC. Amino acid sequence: CASSLTGTSGRAGYNEQFF. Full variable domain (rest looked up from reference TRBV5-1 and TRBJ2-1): KAGVTQTPRYLIKTRGQQVTLSCSPISGHRSVSWYQQTPGQGLQFLFEYFSETQRNKGNFPGRFSGRQFSNSRSEMNVSTLELGDSALYLCASSLTGTSGRAGYNEQFFGPGTRLTVL.

DNA for the CDR3: TGTGCCAGCAGCTTAACAGGGGAGATGAACACTGAAGCTTTCTTT. Its translation is CASSLTGEMNTEAFF. The chain carries TRBV7-8 and TRBJ1-1, with 7 bases identical to TRBD1. J lost 0 bases, V lost 2 bases, and 3 bases had no gene match. CDR3 length equals 15 residues. CDR1 and CDR2 (germline): SGHVS, FQNEAQ.

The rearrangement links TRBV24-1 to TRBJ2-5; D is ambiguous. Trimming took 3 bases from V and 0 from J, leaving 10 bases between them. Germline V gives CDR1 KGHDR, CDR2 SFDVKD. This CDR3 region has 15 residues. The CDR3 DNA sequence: TGTGCCACCAGTGATCGCTCAAACTACCAAGAGACCCAGTACTTC. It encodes CATSDRSNYQETQYF.

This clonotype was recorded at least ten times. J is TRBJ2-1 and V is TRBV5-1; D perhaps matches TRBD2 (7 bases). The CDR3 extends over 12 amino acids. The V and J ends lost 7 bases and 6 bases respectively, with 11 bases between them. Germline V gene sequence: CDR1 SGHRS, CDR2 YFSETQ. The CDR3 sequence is CASQGGGNEQFF. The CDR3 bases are TGCGCCAGCCAAGGGGGGGGCAATGAGCAGTTCTTC.

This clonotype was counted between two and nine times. CDR3 DNA: TGTGCCAGCAGCCCAGGGTTCGGCGAGACTGAAGCTTTCTTT. This sequence encodes CASSPGFGETEAFF. The V gene is TRBV4-2, the J gene TRBJ1-1; possible D gene TRBD1, 5 bases. Germline-derived CDR1 and CDR2 are LGHNA and YNFKEQ. V was shortened by 4 bases and J by 5 bases, with 14 bases between the two germline ends. CDR3 length equals 14 residues.

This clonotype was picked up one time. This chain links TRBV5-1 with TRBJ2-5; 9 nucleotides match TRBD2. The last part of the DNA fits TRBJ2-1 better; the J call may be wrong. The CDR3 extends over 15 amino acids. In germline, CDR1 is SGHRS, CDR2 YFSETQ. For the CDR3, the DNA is TGCGCCAGCAGCTCCTTAGCGGGGGTCGGCTATGAGCAGTTCTTC. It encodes CASSSLAGVGYEQFF.

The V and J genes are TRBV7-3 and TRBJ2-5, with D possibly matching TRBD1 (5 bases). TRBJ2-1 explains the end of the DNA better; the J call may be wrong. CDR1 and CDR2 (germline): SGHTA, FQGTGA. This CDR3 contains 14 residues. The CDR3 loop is CASSPNRGWDEQFF. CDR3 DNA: TGTGCCAGCAGCCCCAATAGGGGTTGGGATGAGCAGTTCTTC.

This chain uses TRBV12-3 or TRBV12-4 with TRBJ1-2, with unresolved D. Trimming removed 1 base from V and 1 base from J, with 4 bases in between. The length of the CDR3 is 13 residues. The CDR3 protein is CASSLDDNYGYTF. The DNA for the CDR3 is TGTGCCAGCAGTTTAGATGATAACTATGGCTACACCTTC.

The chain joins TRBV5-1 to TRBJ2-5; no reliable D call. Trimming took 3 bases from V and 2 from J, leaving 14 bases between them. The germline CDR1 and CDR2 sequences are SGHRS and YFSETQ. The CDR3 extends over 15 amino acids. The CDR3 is CASSSNFGVQETQYF. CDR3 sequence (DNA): TGCGCCAGCAGCTCCAACTTTGGGGTTCAAGAGACCCAGTACTTC.

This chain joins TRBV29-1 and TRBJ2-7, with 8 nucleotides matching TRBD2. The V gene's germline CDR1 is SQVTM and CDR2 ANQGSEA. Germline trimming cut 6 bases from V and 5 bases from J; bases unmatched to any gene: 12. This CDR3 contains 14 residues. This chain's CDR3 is CSVLGLAGAHEQYF. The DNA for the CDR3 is TGCAGCGTGCTCGGACTAGCTGGGGCCCACGAGCAGTACTTC.

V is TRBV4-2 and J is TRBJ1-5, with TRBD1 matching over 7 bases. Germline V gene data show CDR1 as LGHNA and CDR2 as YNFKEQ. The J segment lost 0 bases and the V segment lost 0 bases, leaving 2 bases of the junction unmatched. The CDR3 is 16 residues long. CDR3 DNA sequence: TGTGCCAGCAGCCAAGAAAGGGGGCTTAGCAATCAGCCCCAGCATTTT. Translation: CASSQERGLSNQPQHF.

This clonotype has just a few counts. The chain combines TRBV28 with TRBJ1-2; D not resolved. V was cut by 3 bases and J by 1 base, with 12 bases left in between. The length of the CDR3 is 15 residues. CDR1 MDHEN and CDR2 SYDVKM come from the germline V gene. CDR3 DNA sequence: TGTGCCAGCAGTTTCTTGTCGCTAGTTAACTATGGCTACACCTTC. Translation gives CASSFLSLVNYGYTF.

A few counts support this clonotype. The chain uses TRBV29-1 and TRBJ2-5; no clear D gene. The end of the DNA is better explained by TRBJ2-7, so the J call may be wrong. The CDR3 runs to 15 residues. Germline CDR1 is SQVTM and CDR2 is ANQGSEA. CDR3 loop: CSVQFDQLHYYEQYF. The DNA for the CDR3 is TGCAGCGTCCAATTTGATCAGCTCCACTACTACGAGCAGTACTTC.

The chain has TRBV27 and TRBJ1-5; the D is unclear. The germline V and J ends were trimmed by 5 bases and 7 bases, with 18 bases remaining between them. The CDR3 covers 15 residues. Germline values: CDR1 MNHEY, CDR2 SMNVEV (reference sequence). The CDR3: CASSLGPAGRQPQHF. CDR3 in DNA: TGTGCCAGCAGTCTCGGCCCCGCCGGCAGACAGCCCCAGCATTTT.

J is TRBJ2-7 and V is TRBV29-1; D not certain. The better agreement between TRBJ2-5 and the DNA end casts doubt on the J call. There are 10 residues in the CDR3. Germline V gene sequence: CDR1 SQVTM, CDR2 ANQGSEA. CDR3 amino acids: CSVDMETQYF. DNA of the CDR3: TGCAGCGTAGATATGGAGACCCAGTACTTC.

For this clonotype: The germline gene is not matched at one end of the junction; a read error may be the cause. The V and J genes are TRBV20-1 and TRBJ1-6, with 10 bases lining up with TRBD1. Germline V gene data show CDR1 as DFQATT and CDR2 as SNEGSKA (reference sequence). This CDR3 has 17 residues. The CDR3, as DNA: TGCGGTGCTAGAGATTCAGGGACAGGGGTACGAAATTCACCCCTCCACTTT. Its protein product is CGARDSGTGVRNSPLHF.